This TCR beta chain derives from a study of control samples from healthy donors and cancer patients. Data came from immunoSEQ multiplex PCR; TCRdb stores just in-frame clones and leaves some out. This table holds 150,000 to 200,000 clones, roughly 95% found once. Sequencing was performed on blood. This clonotype was sampled from a woman aged 25 to 39 in good health.

This CDR3 reads CASSLWVLAGTNEQFF. CDR3 bases: TGTGCCAGCAGTTTATGGGTCCTAGCGGGGACCAATGAGCAGTTCTTC. The rearrangement links TRBV28 to TRBJ2-1, with 9 nucleotides matching TRBD2. The CDR3 is 16 residues long. Germline V gene data show CDR1 as MDHEN and CDR2 as SYDVKM. After removal of 0 bases from V and 6 bases from J, the junction contained 6 bases not matched to a gene.